Below are 27 T cell receptor beta chains sequenced from a single sample in a study of OX40 agonist ivuxolimab in advanced cancers. TCRdb's copy holds only in-frame clones and misses some; the assay was immunoSEQ multiplex PCR. In the table there are 85,000 to 100,000 clones, 85% to 90% of which are singletons. Source: CD4+ or CD8+ T cells sorted from blood, taken in a trial of the OX40 agonist ivuxolimab. The receptor set was obtained from an adult with an advanced solid tumor such as melanoma, head and neck, liver or kidney cancer.

The V and J genes are TRBV18 and TRBJ2-7, with 7 bases fitting TRBD1. Germline values: CDR1 KGHSH, CDR2 LQKENI. The V segment lost 4 bases and the J segment 5 bases; nucleotides outside the gene matches: 11. This CDR3 is 15 amino acids long. CDR3: CASSQGQLIAHEQYF. The CDR3 nucleotides are TGTGCCAGCTCACAGGGACAGCTTATCGCCCACGAGCAGTACTTC.

CDR3 sequence: CASSPGDRGAYEQYF. CDR3 DNA: TGTGCCAGCAGCCCGGGGGACAGGGGAGCCTACGAGCAGTACTTC. This rearrangement joins TRBV6-5 to TRBJ2-7; 10 nucleotides match TRBD1. V shed 6 bases and J 2 bases; nucleotides not matched to a gene: 7. This CDR3 is built from 15 residues. CDR1 is MNHEY, CDR2 SVGAGI, per germline.

The gene calls are TRBV11-2 and TRBJ2-7; the D gene could be TRBD1 or TRBD2 (7 bases each). The V end was cut by 5 bases, the J end by 9 bases, with 20 bases between. The CDR3 is 14 amino acids. Per germline, CDR1 SGHAT and CDR2 FQNNGV. CDR3 DNA: TGTGCCAGCAGCCAGGGGGGGCGCGGTTTGGGGCAGTACTTC. Its protein is CASSQGGRGLGQYF.

This CDR3 is CASSPDWGSYEQYF. Written as DNA, the CDR3 is TGTGCCAGCAGCCCGGACTGGGGCTCCTACGAGCAGTACTTC. The chain links TRBV11-2 to TRBJ2-7; D possibly corresponds to TRBD2 (5 bases). The CDR3 is 14 amino acids. The germline CDR1 and CDR2 sequences are SGHAT and FQNNGV. Deletions cut 5 bases from V and 0 bases from J, with 11 bases between.

J is TRBJ1-3 and V is TRBV30; no clear D. CDR3 length: 11 amino acids. Germline V CDR1 and CDR2: GTSNPN, SVGIG (reference sequence). V was cut by 3 bases and J by 3 bases, with 3 bases left in between. CDR3 region: CAWRNGNTIYF. The CDR3 DNA reads TGTGCCTGGAGAAATGGAAACACCATATATTTT.

The chain links TRBV7-2 to TRBJ2-1; TRBD2 matches 7 bases. The CDR3 loop spans 15 amino acids. V dropped 5 bases and J dropped 6; count of bases not matched to a gene: 10. Germline loops: CDR1 SGHTA, CDR2 FQGNSA. CDR3 coding DNA: TGTGCCAGCAGCCCTTCGGTGCGGGGGAGCAATGAGCAGTTCTTC. Encoded protein: CASSPSVRGSNEQFF.

The rearrangement uses TRBV6-5 and TRBJ1-1; 7 nucleotides agree with TRBD1. The J segment lost 5 bases and the V segment lost 5 bases, leaving 8 bases of the junction unmatched. This CDR3 is built from 14 residues. Germline V gene data show CDR1 as MNHEY and CDR2 as SVGAGI. CDR3 loop: CASSPPTGMTEAFF. CDR3 nucleotide sequence: TGTGCCAGCAGTCCCCCGACAGGGATGACTGAAGCTTTCTTT.

The chain joins TRBV9 to TRBJ2-3; 12 positions match TRBD2. J was trimmed by 2 bases and V by 2 bases; bases with no gene match: 9. Germline CDR1 SGDLS, CDR2 YYNGEE. This CDR3 is 18 amino acids long. DNA of the CDR3: TGTGCCAGCAGCGTCACTAGCGGGGGGATGGGGTACACAGATACGCAGTATTTT. Translation gives CASSVTSGGMGYTDTQYF.

A note on this clone: The sample contains more than one DNA sequence encoding this CDR3. V is TRBV4-1 and J is TRBJ2-5; TRBD2 agrees at 10 bases. V lost 4 bases and J lost 4; bases outside the gene matches: 0. CDR3 size: 13 residues. Germline V gives CDR1 MGHRA, CDR2 YSYEKL. CDR3 in amino acids: CASSRLAGETQYF. The CDR3 DNA sequence: TGCGCCAGCAGCCGACTAGCGGGAGAGACCCAGTACTTC.

This rearrangement joins TRBV7-2 to TRBJ1-6; no clear D gene. CDR3 size: 14 residues. V was cut by 1 base and J by 7 bases, with 8 bases left in between. The germline CDR1 and CDR2 sequences are SGHTA and FQGNSA. CDR3 coding DNA: TGTGCCAGCAGCTTAGGCAGCTCAAATTCACCCCTCCACTTT. Translated: CASSLGSSNSPLHF. The whole variable domain, filled in from reference TRBV7-2 and TRBJ1-6, reads GAGVSQSPSNKVTEKGKDVELRCDPISGHTALYWYRQSLGQGLEFLIYFQGNSAPDKSGLPSDRFSAERTGGSVSTLTIQRTQQEDSAVYLCASSLGSSNSPLHFGNGTRLTVT.

V is TRBV7-9 and J is TRBJ2-5, with 7 bases aligning to TRBD2. The germline V gene has CDR1 SEHNR and CDR2 FQNEAQ (reference sequence). CDR3 length equals 15 residues. The trim removed 3 bases at V and 5 bases at J, leaving 9 bases unmatched. The CDR3 reads CASSFGGGEGETQYF. The CDR3 DNA reads TGTGCCAGCAGCTTCGGTGGAGGGGAGGGCGAGACCCAGTACTTC.

J is TRBJ2-7 and V is TRBV6-5; possible D gene TRBD1, 5 bases. The CDR3 extends over 13 amino acids. Germline loops: CDR1 MNHEY, CDR2 SVGAGI. V lost 8 bases and J 4 bases, leaving 15 bases between the germline ends. CDR3 sequence (DNA): TGTGCCAGCTTCGGGCAGGACATATACGAGCAGTACTTC. Protein: CASFGQDIYEQYF.

The chain joins TRBV9 to TRBJ2-1; 9 nucleotides align to TRBD1. This CDR3 contains 21 residues. Germline-derived CDR1 and CDR2 are SGDLS and YYNGEE. V shed 0 bases and J 0 bases; nucleotides not matched to a gene: 16. The CDR3: CASSVATGTGIRGSSYNEQFF. Here the CDR3 DNA reads TGTGCCAGCAGCGTAGCTACCGGGACAGGGATTAGGGGTAGCTCCTACAATGAGCAGTTCTTC.

This chain joins TRBV28 and TRBJ2-7; no reliable D call. Looked up from germline, CDR1 is MDHEN and CDR2 is SYDVKM. The V end lost 6 bases, the J end lost 2 bases, and 11 bases lay between the germline ends. There are 13 residues in the CDR3. In nucleotides, the CDR3 is TGTGCCAGCAGGAGGCCCCCTACCTACGAGCAGTACTTC. This encodes CASRRPPTYEQYF.

The chain links TRBV7-9 to TRBJ2-7; 8 nucleotides line up with TRBD1. This CDR3 region has 17 residues. V dropped 5 bases and J dropped 3; count of bases not matched to a gene: 15. CDR1 is SEHNR, CDR2 FQNEAQ, per germline (reference sequence). The CDR3 here is CASSPRLGQGGVYEQYF. The CDR3 DNA sequence: TGTGCCAGCAGCCCCAGACTAGGACAGGGAGGCGTCTACGAGCAGTACTTC.

This chain connects TRBV7-8 to TRBJ2-7; 8 bases align to TRBD1. Per germline, CDR1 SGHVS and CDR2 FQNEAQ. J lost 4 bases, V lost 1 base, and 3 bases had no gene match. This CDR3 is built from 14 residues. DNA of the CDR3: TGTGCCAGCAGCTTAGTAGACAGGGGTTACGAGCAGTACTTC. Translated, it gives CASSLVDRGYEQYF.

J is TRBJ2-2 and V is TRBV6-5; D not resolved. The V end was cut by 6 bases, the J end by 6 bases, with 11 bases between. The CDR3 spans 13 residues. Germline V lookup: CDR1 MNHEY, CDR2 SVGAGI. This chain's CDR3 is CASSPRPPGELFF. Here the CDR3 DNA reads TGTGCCAGCAGCCCCCGTCCCCCCGGGGAGCTGTTTTTT.

The chain has TRBV7-2 and TRBJ2-7; weak D call: TRBD1 (5 bases). V gave up 2 bases and J gave up 4 bases, with 15 bases separating them. There are 15 residues in the CDR3. CDR1 is SGHTA and CDR2 is FQGNSA in the germline V gene. This CDR3 reads CASSLQSGLKYEQYF. CDR3 nucleotide sequence: TGTGCCAGCAGCTTACAGTCAGGGCTGAAGTACGAGCAGTACTTC.

This chain connects TRBV5-4 to TRBJ1-6, with D perhaps matching TRBD1 (6 bases). V was cut by 4 bases and J by 6 bases, with 14 bases left in between. This CDR3 has 15 residues. Germline CDR1 and CDR2: SGHNT and YYREEE (reference sequence). This CDR3 reads CASSRQAPANSPLHF. For the CDR3, the DNA is TGTGCCAGCAGCCGACAGGCGCCCGCTAATTCACCCCTCCACTTT.

The chain uses TRBV9 and TRBJ1-6, with TRBD1 matching 7 bases. Germline values: CDR1 SGDLS, CDR2 YYNGEE. The CDR3 runs 15 residues. The trim removed 0 bases at V and 6 bases at J, leaving 3 bases unmatched. The CDR3 DNA reads as TGTGCCAGCAGCGTAGCTGAGGGGGCTAATTCACCCCTCCACTTT. This gives the protein CASSVAEGANSPLHF. Drawing the rest from reference TRBV9 and TRBJ1-6, the complete variable domain is DSGVTQTPKHLITATGQRVTLRCSPRSGDLSVYWYQQSLDQGLQFLIQYYNGEERAKGNILERFSAQQFPDLHSELNLSSLELGDSALYFCASSVAEGANSPLHFGNGTRLTVT.

This chain uses TRBV5-1 with TRBJ2-5; 13 bases agree with TRBD2. CDR3 length equals 16 residues. The germline V gene has CDR1 SGHRS and CDR2 YFSETQ. The V gene end was trimmed by 4 bases and the J gene end by 4 bases; junction bases not matched to a gene: 7. The CDR3 sequence is CASSVGTSGVVETQYF. CDR3 nucleotide sequence: TGCGCCAGCAGCGTCGGGACTAGCGGGGTTGTAGAGACCCAGTACTTC.

The V gene is TRBV7-9, the J gene TRBJ2-4; D not resolved. Germline CDR1 reads SEHNR; CDR2 reads FQNEAQ (reference sequence). Between the trimmed V and J ends, which lost 4 bases and 5 bases, there was a span of 15 bases. The CDR3 is 15 residues long. The CDR3 sequence: CASSYPGRVENIQYF. DNA for the CDR3: TGTGCCAGCAGCTATCCTGGAAGGGTGGAAAACATTCAGTACTTC.

The V call is TRBV9, the J call TRBJ2-1, with 7 nucleotides matching TRBD1. V lost 4 bases to trimming and J lost 3 bases; unmatched junction nucleotides: 10. The CDR3 is 16 amino acids. The germline gives CDR1 SGDLS, CDR2 YYNGEE. The CDR3 here is CASSPRLAGGYNEQFF. The CDR3 nucleotides read TGTGCCAGCAGCCCACGGTTGGCAGGGGGCTACAATGAGCAGTTCTTC.

V is TRBV28 and J is TRBJ2-5; possibly TRBD1 or TRBD2 for D (6 bases each). The V end lost 4 bases, the J end lost 1 base, and 13 bases lay between the germline ends. Germline CDR1 and CDR2: MDHEN and SYDVKM. The CDR3 extends over 15 amino acids. CDR3 amino acids: CASSSPGGGQETQYF. The CDR3 DNA is TGTGCCAGCAGTTCCCCAGGAGGGGGCCAAGAGACCCAGTACTTC.

The rearrangement links TRBV11-3 to TRBJ2-1; 7 nucleotides agree with TRBD2. Per germline, CDR1 SGHNT and CDR2 YENEEA. The CDR3 is 15 residues long. V dropped 1 base and J dropped 8; count of bases not matched to a gene: 8. The DNA of the CDR3 is TGTGCCAGCAGCTTAGGGGGCGGGGGACTTGATGAGCAGTTCTTC. Its protein is CASSLGGGGLDEQFF.

The chain combines TRBV9 with TRBJ2-3; D is perhaps TRBD2 (7 bases). Trimming pared 3 bases from V and 9 bases from J, leaving 11 bases between. The CDR3 loop spans 12 amino acids. Per germline, CDR1 SGDLS and CDR2 YYNGEE. The CDR3 DNA reads as TGTGCCAGCAGCGGAGAGGGGGGGACGCAGTATTTT. Protein sequence: CASSGEGGTQYF.

The chain has TRBV28 and TRBJ1-3; D gene uncertain. The V end was cut by 3 bases, the J end by 1 base, with 7 bases between. CDR3 size: 14 residues. Looked up from germline, CDR1 is MDHEN and CDR2 is SYDVKM. The CDR3, as DNA: TGTGCCAGCAGTTTTCAAGCATCTGGAAACACCATATATTTT. It yields the protein CASSFQASGNTIYF.